One and the same sample provided the 10 T cell receptor beta chains below, sequenced in a study of blood T cells in healthy people across ages (dated by TCRdb to the mid-2010s). Receptor libraries were prepared by 5' RACE. Sequencing was performed on an Illumina HiSeq 2500. A second PCR of roughly 6 to 11 cycles was run with a J-beta primer mix and a sample-barcoded 5' primer. TCRdb reanalyzed the raw reads on its own, using fastp at Q25 for trimming and MiXCR for clone calling, and kept in-frame beta chains. Rows are combined by CDR3 protein, so each entry shows the most common genes and DNA. This sample gives about 510,000 distinct CDR3 sequences in total; roughly a quarter of them show up just once. Under 4.5% of the sample lies in the top ten. A further study also used this sample, focusing on T cells of mothers and their children.

The sequencing sample was made of blood. The receptors stem from a boy aged 2-9 years in good health.

V and J are TRBV12-3 or TRBV12-4 and TRBJ1-1; a weak D match, TRBD1 (5 bases). This CDR3 is 15 amino acids long. Trimming pared 7 bases from V and 0 bases from J, leaving 15 bases between. The CDR3 region has the DNA TGTGCCAGCACCGACTTAGGGGTCATGAACACTGAAGCTTTCTTT. It is translated as CASTDLGVMNTEAFF.

This clonotype came up many times. This chain uses TRBV7-9 with TRBJ2-7, with D hard to call. There are 13 residues in the CDR3. Germline loops: CDR1 SEHNR, CDR2 FQNEAQ (reference sequence). The V end lost 5 bases, the J end lost 3 bases, and 11 bases lay between the germline ends. The CDR3 DNA follows: TGTGCCAGCAGCCCTGACCGTGGCTACGAGCAGTACTTC. Amino acids: CASSPDRGYEQYF.

The J gene is TRBJ2-3, the V gene TRBV20-1, with D tentatively TRBD1 or TRBD2 (5 bases each). The CDR3 runs 12 residues. The ends were cut back, 4 bases at V and 6 bases at J, with 11 bases in the middle. Germline V CDR1 and CDR2: DFQATT, SNEGSKA (reference sequence). Here the CDR3 reads CSATGIADTQYF. CDR3 DNA sequence: TGCAGTGCTACAGGGATAGCGGATACGCAGTATTTT.

The chain combines TRBV14 with TRBJ2-1; D possibly corresponds to TRBD2 (5 bases). V was trimmed by 2 bases and J by 1 base, leaving 12 bases between them. The CDR3 loop spans 16 amino acids. Germline lookup yields CDR1 SGHDN and CDR2 FVKESK. The CDR3 bases are TGTGCCAGCAGCCAACGGACTCGGTCTTCCTACAATGAGCAGTTCTTC. As protein: CASSQRTRSSYNEQFF.

This clonotype was recorded a few times. The chain is built from TRBV4-3 and TRBJ2-6; D possibly corresponds to TRBD1 (6 bases). The CDR3 is made up of 17 amino acids. In germline, CDR1 is LGHNA, CDR2 YSLEER. V was clipped by 0 bases and J by 2 bases, with 11 bases between them. The DNA of the CDR3 is TGCGCCAGCAGCCAAGAAAGTCAGGGGCCTGGGGCCAACGTCCTGACTTTC. Protein: CASSQESQGPGANVLTF.

This chain joins TRBV20-1 and TRBJ2-1; 12 bases match TRBD2. Germline lookup yields CDR1 DFQATT and CDR2 SNEGSKA (reference sequence). The CDR3 sequence is 17 residues long. V dropped 5 bases and J dropped 4; count of bases not matched to a gene: 12. CDR3 protein: CSAPGLAGGVLYNEQFF. The CDR3 coding sequence is TGCAGTGCTCCTGGGCTAGCGGGAGGGGTTTTATACAATGAGCAGTTCTTC.

This clonotype turned up a few times. The chain recombines TRBV7-2 with TRBJ2-7, with TRBD2 matching 10 bases. This CDR3 is 15 amino acids long. After removal of 5 bases from V and 6 bases from J, the junction contained 10 bases not matched to a gene. Germline CDR1 SGHTA, CDR2 FQGNSA. CDR3 sequence (DNA): TGTGCCAGCAGCCAAATAACTAGCGGGATACGCGAGCAGTACTTC. It translates to CASSQITSGIREQYF. The complete variable domain, with remaining parts taken from reference TRBV7-2 and TRBJ2-7, reads GAGVSQSPSNKVTEKGKDVELRCDPISGHTALYWYRQSLGQGLEFLIYFQGNSAPDKSGLPSDRFSAERTGGSVSTLTIQRTQQEDSAVYLCASSQITSGIREQYFGPGTRLTVT.

This clonotype turned up a few times. The genes are TRBV12-3 or TRBV12-4 and TRBJ2-5, with TRBD2 identical over 11 bases. The J call may not be correct, given that the DNA end is closer to TRBJ2-7. The length of the CDR3 is 17 residues. CDR3 DNA sequence: TGTGCCAGCAGTTTAGCGCTTGGGACTAGCGGTTCCTACGAGCAGTACTTC. This codes for CASSLALGTSGSYEQYF.

The chain combines TRBV7-9 with TRBJ2-5; D may match TRBD1 or TRBD2 (6 bases each). V was pared by 4 bases and J by 2 bases, with 11 bases between. CDR1 is SEHNR, CDR2 FQNEAQ, per germline (reference sequence). This CDR3 has 14 residues. DNA of the CDR3: TGTGCCAGCAGCTGGGGGGCCATACAAGAGACCCAGTACTTC. Translation: CASSWGAIQETQYF.

This clonotype was seen a few times. The V gene is TRBV19, the J gene TRBJ2-5; the D gene is possibly TRBD2 (5 bases). The J call is uncertain, as TRBJ2-1 better fits the DNA end. The CDR3 is 13 residues long. Germline values: CDR1 LNHDA, CDR2 SQIVND (reference sequence). The CDR3 DNA reads TGTGCCAGTAGTGCGGGCCCTTACAATGAGCAGTTCTTC. Amino acid sequence: CASSAGPYNEQFF.